Below, one T cell receptor beta chain is given with its context. Its antigen remains unidentified. Per-base qualities were not stored, and no clone one base away is much larger. The CDR3 spans 15 residues, from the cysteine through the phenylalanine. The CDR3 DNA has 45 bases and is translated from base 1. The germline V and J ends show losses of 4 bases and 2 bases respectively, and no gene match explains 7 bases of the junction. The germline V gene yields SGHVS for CDR1 and FNYEAQ for CDR2. Receptors were amplified or captured by the immunoSEQ multiplex PCR assay. Rearranged TCR beta chain sequences were amplified with the hsTCRB Kit following the manufacturer's protocol. TCRB libraries were sequenced on an Illumina MiSeq. The study's processing was this. Demultiplexing, trimming and gene mapping were performed with the kit vendor's proprietary platform. Imported from immuneACCESS, the table was reduced by TCRdb to in-frame sequences with V and J called. These copies leave out some clones; in studies compared against another copy, an unresolved V gene accounts for under half, and the cause of the remainder is not known. That table gives V, J and clone size, and the DNA gave D and trimming. The sample has around 87,000 clones on record, about 83% of them singletons. The ten largest account for roughly 6.8% of the sample.

This sample is drawn from a study of a mutant IDH1 vaccine in newly diagnosed glioma (dated by TCRdb to the early 2020s). Background for the entire study: Of the roughly 31 treated patients, about 60% were male and approximately 40% were female, and the mean age was approximately 40 years. Prior to enrollment, standard therapy consisting of radiotherapy alone, temozolomide alone, or radiochemotherapy with temozolomide had been administered to patients, with the combination being received by most patients. Peripheral blood samples were drawn at six visits, namely V03 (baseline), V05, V07, V10, V12 and V13. For exploratory analyses, longitudinal TCRB deep sequencing was carried out in 25 treated patients wherever samples were available.

The paper's findings and limits, for the study overall: Changes in the top peripheral T cell clonotypes picked up by TCRB sequencing did not appear to be linked to pseudoprogression. Selection of PBMC samples for TCRB deep sequencing was based on availability. Immune responses induced by the vaccine were seen in around 93% of patients across multiple MHC alleles. The authors stated that sample limitations prevented analyses of patient blood samples from being reproduced.

The sample's time point label, decoded: baseline, week 1 (first vaccination visit). Taken with the paper, the label for treatment or condition translates to: pre-vaccination baseline after standard-of-care therapy. The donors had newly diagnosed IDH1-mutant astrocytomas of WHO grade 3 or 4 that showed loss of nuclear ATRX. The samples were drawn from NOA16, a multicentre, single-arm, open-label phase I trial in Germany that tested a mutant IDH1 peptide vaccine in humans for the first time. For immunogenicity testing, the blood drawn at visit V03 was used as the baseline sample. Genomic DNA for TCRB sequencing was isolated from EDTA blood with the DNeasy Blood and Tissue Kit.

The sequencing used PBMCs, collected from a glioma patient treated with radiotherapy, temozolomide or both. This TCR derives from a woman aged 50 to 65 with glioma. The V and J genes are TRBV7-6 and TRBJ2-7; TRBD2 agrees with 8 junctional bases. The CDR3 protein sequence reads: CASSSGGALTYEQYF. The DNA is TGTGCCAGCAGCTCCGGGGGGGCCTTAACCTACGAGCAGTACTTC.